The T cell receptor (beta chain) under discussion was sequenced for a study of cytotoxic CD8 clonotypes in ibrutinib-treated CLL. Study-level background: Partial responders about 25, complete 2; 12 progressed and roughly 14 stayed in remission by median 68 months.

From germline, CDR1 is KGHSH and CDR2 LQKENI. The CDR3 is made up of 16 amino acids. V dropped 2 bases and J dropped 4; count of bases not matched to a gene: 1. TCRdb's table, derived via immunoSEQ multiplex PCR, lists solely in-frame clones and lacks some. This repertoire shows approximately 120,000 clones, 80% to 90% found once; its top ten account for 2.5% to 3.5%. The sequences come from PBMCs, collected after 24 months of ibrutinib treatment. The chain has TRBV18 and TRBJ2-3; TRBD2 matches at 15 bases. The clonotype originates from a human donor with chronic lymphocytic leukemia. The CDR3 sequence: CASSPWTSGGADTQYF. The CDR3 bases are TGTGCCAGCTCACCATGGACTAGCGGGGGGGCAGATACGCAGTATTTT.